The source of this TCR beta chain is a study of T cells in Graves' hyperthyroidism and ophthalmopathy. The CDR3 spans 17 residues. Germline CDR1 is SEHNR and CDR2 is FQNEAQ (reference sequence). V dropped 4 bases and J dropped 0 bases, with 13 bases sitting between them. This clonotype was counted a few times. The CDR3 regions of TCR beta were amplified from RNA transcripts. A set of HTBI primers served as the primers for a first-round RT-PCR of the TCR CDR3. One entry per CDR3 protein, called by TCRdb with MiXCR from the multiplex PCR reads. The sample shows under 350,000 distinct CDR3 sequences, about 21% of them seen only once.

Sequencing input: blood. This TCR derives from a woman aged 45-60 years with Graves' hyperthyroidism. V gene TRBV7-9 combines with J gene TRBJ1-6; D is perhaps TRBD1 (5 bases). CDR3 sequence reads: CASSYPRGGSYNSPLHF. The CDR3 bases are TGTGCCAGCAGCTACCCTCGGGGGGGCTCCTATAATTCACCCCTCCACTTT.